Listed below are T cell receptor beta chains from one sample, sequenced in a study of cytomegalovirus exposure and HLA in healthy donors. Measured with immunoSEQ multiplex PCR; TCRdb has only the in-frame clones, and not every one. Here the sample spans 95,000 to 100,000 clones, about 70% being singletons. The sequencing sample was made of PBMCs. The receptors stem from a human donor in good health. Both conserved end residues are part of each CDR3. A D gene is named only where the DNA matches it firmly. Clone size appears in some rows only: once, few, many, or a class for an expanded clone.

clone_size	d_call	j_call	v_call	cdr3_nt	cdr3_aa
-	-	TRBJ1-4	TRBV6-5	TGTGCCAGCAGGACGGGGGGGGGTGAAAAACTGTTTTTT	CASRTGGGEKLFF
few	-	TRBJ1-5	TRBV10-3	TGTGCCATCAGTGACAGGGGTAGCAATCAGCCCCAGCATTTT	CAISDRGSNQPQHF
-	TRBD2	TRBJ2-1	TRBV7-9	TGTGCCAGCAGCTTAGCGGGACTAGCGGATTACAATGAGCAGTTCTTC	CASSLAGLADYNEQFF
-	-	TRBJ2-1	TRBV15	TGTGCCACCAGCAGAGACCCACCGGGACACTCCGAGCAGTTCTTC	CATSRDPPGHSEQFF
few	-	TRBJ1-6	TRBV7-7	TGTGCCAGCAGCTTAGGGGAGAGTAATTCACCCCTCCACTTT	CASSLGESNSPLHF
-	-	TRBJ2-3	TRBV9	TGTGCCAGCAGCGTAGAGGTAGCGGAGACAGATACGCAGTATTTT	CASSVEVAETDTQYF
once	-	TRBJ2-7	TRBV25-1	TGTGCCAGCAGTGAATTGGGCACCTACGAGCAGTACTTC	CASSELGTYEQYF
few	-	TRBJ1-1	TRBV10-2	TGCGCCAGCAACCTGGGGCCTAGGAACACTGAAGCTTTCTTT	CASNLGPRNTEAFF
-	-	TRBJ2-7	TRBV10-3	TGTGTCATTAGGAGCGACGTCGAGGACGAGCAGTACTTC	CVIRSDVEDEQYF
-	TRBD2	TRBJ2-3	TRBV5-4	TGTGCCAGCAGCTACGGGAGGCCTAGCACAGATACGCAGTATTTT	CASSYGRPSTDTQYF
-	TRBD1	TRBJ2-5	TRBV5-4	TGTGCCAGCAGCCCGGGACAGACACAAGAGACCCAGTACTTC	CASSPGQTQETQYF
-	TRBD2	TRBJ2-1	TRBV5-1	TGCGCCAGCAGCTCCAGCGGGACCCACAATGAGCAGTTCTTC	CASSSSGTHNEQFF
-	TRBD1	TRBJ1-2	TRBV6-5	TGTGCCAGCAGTTACTTACCAGGGGGCTCAGGGGGCTACACCTTC	CASSYLPGGSGGYTF
-	-	TRBJ1-3	TRBV29-1	TGCAGCGTCGGGAACTCTGGAAACACCATATATTTT	CSVGNSGNTIYF
-	-	TRBJ1-4	TRBV27	TGTGCCAGCAGTTTATGGCAGGGCAATGAAAAACTGTTTTTT	CASSLWQGNEKLFF
-	-	TRBJ2-7	TRBV13	TGTGCCAGCACCTCCCCGGGATCCCTGGGCGGAGAGCAGTACTTC	CASTSPGSLGGEQYF
-	TRBD1	TRBJ2-2	TRBV2	TGTGCCAGCAGTTTCCCGGGACAGGGGACCGGGGAGCTGTTTTTT	CASSFPGQGTGELFF
-	TRBD1	TRBJ2-1	TRBV10-1	TGCGCCAGCAGTGAGTCCGGGACAGGGAAGAATGAGCAGTTCTTC	CASSESGTGKNEQFF
-	-	TRBJ2-7	TRBV5-1	TGCGCCAGCAGCTTGACAGGATCCGGCTACGAGCAGTACTTC	CASSLTGSGYEQYF
-	-	TRBJ2-1	TRBV27	TGTGCCAGCAGTCCGCCCGCTCTCGCGGGGGCCCTCAATGAGCAGTTCTTC	CASSPPALAGALNEQFF
-	-	TRBJ1-1	TRBV19	TGTGCCAGTAGTATTTCGGTGGCGGGGACTGAAGCTTTCTTT	CASSISVAGTEAFF
-	-	TRBJ1-1	TRBV11-2	TGTGCCAGCAGCCCCCTAACTCCGGTGAACACTGAAGCTTTCTTT	CASSPLTPVNTEAFF
-	TRBD2	TRBJ2-7	TRBV5-4	TGTGCCAGCAGCTCTGGACTAGCCTACGAGCAGTACTTC	CASSSGLAYEQYF
few	TRBD2	TRBJ2-7	TRBV4-3	TGCGCCAGCAGCCAAGGACTAGCCTTCGCCTACGAGCAGTACTTC	CASSQGLAFAYEQYF
-	-	TRBJ1-1	TRBV19	TGTGCCAGTAGTTCGGGTAGGCGAGCTTTCTTT	CASSSGRRAFF
-	-	TRBJ1-2	TRBV5-1	TGCGCCAGCAGCTTGAAGGCAGGGACTAACTATGGCTACACCTTC	CASSLKAGTNYGYTF